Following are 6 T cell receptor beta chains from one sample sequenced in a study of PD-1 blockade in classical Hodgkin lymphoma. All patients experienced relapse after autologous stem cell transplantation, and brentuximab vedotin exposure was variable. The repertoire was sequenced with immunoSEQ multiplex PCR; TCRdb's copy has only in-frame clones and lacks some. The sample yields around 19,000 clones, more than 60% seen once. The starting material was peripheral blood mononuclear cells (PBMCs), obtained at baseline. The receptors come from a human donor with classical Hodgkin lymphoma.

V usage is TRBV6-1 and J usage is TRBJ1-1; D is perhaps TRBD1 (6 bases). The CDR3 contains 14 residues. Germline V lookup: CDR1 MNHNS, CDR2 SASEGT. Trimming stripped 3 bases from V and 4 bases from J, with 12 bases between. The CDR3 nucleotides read TGTGCCAGCAGTGACGGACAGCTTTTCACTGAAGCTTTCTTT. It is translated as CASSDGQLFTEAFF.

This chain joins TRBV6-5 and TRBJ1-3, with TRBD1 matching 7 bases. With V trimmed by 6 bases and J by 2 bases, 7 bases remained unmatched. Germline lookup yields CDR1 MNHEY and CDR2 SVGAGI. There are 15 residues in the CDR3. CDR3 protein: CASSPTGRTGNTIYF. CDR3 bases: TGTGCCAGCAGCCCGACAGGGAGGACTGGAAACACCATATATTTT.

The DNA for the CDR3 is TGTGCCAGTAGTTCCCTAGGGGGTGCCCCCCGGCGCTACACCTTC. This translates into CASSSLGGAPRRYTF. The V and J genes are TRBV19 and TRBJ1-2, with a weak D call TRBD1 (6 bases). The germline V and J ends were trimmed by 5 bases and 9 bases, with 22 bases remaining between them. CDR3 length equals 15 residues. Germline V lookup: CDR1 LNHDA, CDR2 SQIVND (reference sequence).

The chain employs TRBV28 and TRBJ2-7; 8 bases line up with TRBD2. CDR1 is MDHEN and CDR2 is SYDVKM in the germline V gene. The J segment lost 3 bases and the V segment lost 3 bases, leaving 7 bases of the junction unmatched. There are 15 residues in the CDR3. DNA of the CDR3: TGTGCCAGCAGTTTTTCCGGGGGGGCCTTCTACGAGCAGTACTTC. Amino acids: CASSFSGGAFYEQYF.

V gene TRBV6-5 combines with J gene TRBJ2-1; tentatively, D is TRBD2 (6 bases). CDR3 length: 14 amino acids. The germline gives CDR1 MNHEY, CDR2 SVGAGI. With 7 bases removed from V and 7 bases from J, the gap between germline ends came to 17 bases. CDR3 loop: CASTFYSGTNEQFF. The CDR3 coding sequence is TGTGCCAGCACTTTTTATTCCGGGACTAATGAGCAGTTCTTC.

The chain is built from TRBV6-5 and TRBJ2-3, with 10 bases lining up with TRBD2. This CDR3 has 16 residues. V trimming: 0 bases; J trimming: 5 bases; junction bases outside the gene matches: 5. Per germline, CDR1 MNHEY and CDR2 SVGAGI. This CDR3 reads CASSYSSGGAGDTQYF. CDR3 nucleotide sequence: TGTGCCAGCAGTTACTCCAGCGGGGGGGCTGGAGATACGCAGTATTTT.